The clone carrying this TCR beta chain was recorded a few times. Its target is not known. These data are taken from a study of T-cell memory formation after mild COVID-19. Study observations and caveats: The finding that pre-infection memory included some responding clones suggested that cross-reactive memory joined.

It was 5'RACE with constant-segment primers that produced the TCR alpha and TCR beta cDNA libraries, which carried sample barcodes and UMIs. MiXCR was run by TCRdb on the 5' RACE reads, yielding one entry per CDR3 protein. The repertoire holds 300,000 to 400,000 distinct CDR3 sequences, with around an eighth as singletons. CDR1 SGHDN and CDR2 FVKESK come from the germline V gene. The CDR3 is 14 amino acids. Trimming took 1 base from V and 2 from J, leaving 7 bases between them. The sequence was collected from a man between 18 and 35 years old who had mild COVID-19 (a few samples of this study predate the infection). Cell type and time point are not known. Material for sequencing was PBMCs or a T cell subset sorted from them (not recorded which). The genes are TRBV14 and TRBJ2-3; no firm D call. CDR3 DNA: TGTGCCAGCAGCCAAGCAGCGTTCACAGATACGCAGTATTTT. Protein sequence: CASSQAAFTDTQYF.